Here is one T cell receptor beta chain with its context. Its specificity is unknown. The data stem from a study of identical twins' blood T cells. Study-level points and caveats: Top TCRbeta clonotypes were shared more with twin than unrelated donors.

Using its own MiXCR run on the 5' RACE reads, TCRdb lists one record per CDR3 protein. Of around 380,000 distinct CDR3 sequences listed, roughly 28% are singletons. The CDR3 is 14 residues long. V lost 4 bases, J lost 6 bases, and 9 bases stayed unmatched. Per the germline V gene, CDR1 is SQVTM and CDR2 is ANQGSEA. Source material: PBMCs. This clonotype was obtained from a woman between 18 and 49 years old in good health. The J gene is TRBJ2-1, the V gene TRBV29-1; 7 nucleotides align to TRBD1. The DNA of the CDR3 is TGCAGCGTTGTAGGGGGTACAGGGGCCAATGAGCAGTTCTTC. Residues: CSVVGGTGANEQFF.